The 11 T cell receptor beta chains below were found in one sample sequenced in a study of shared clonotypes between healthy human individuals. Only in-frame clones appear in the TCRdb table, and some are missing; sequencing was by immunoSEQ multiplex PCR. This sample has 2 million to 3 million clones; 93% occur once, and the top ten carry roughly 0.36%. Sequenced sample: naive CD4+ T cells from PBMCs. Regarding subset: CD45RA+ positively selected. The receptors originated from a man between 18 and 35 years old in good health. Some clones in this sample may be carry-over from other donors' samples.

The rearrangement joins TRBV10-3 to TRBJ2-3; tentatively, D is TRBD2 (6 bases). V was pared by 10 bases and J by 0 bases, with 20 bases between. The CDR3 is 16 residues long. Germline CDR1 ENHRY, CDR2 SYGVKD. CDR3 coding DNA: TGTGCCAGCCGGAGGTCAGCCGGGACTAGCACAGATACGCAGTATTTT. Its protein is CASRRSAGTSTDTQYF.

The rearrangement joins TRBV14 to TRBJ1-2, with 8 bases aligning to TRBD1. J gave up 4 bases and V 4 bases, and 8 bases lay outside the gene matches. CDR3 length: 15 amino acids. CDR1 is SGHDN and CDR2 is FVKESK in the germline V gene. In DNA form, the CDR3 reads TGTGCCAGCAGCCGAATCTCTGGGACAGGCTATGGCTACACCTTC. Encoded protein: CASSRISGTGYGYTF.

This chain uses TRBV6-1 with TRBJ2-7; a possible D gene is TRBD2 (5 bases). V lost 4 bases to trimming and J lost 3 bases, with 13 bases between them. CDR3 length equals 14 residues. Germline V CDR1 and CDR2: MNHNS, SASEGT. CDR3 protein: CASSVLARDYEQYF. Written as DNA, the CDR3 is TGTGCCAGCAGTGTGTTAGCGCGAGACTACGAGCAGTACTTC.

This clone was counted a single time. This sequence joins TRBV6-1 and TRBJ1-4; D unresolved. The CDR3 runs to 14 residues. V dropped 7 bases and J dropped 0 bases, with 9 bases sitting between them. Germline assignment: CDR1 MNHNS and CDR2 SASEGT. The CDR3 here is CASTEIATNEKLFF. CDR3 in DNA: TGTGCCAGCACCGAAATTGCAACTAATGAAAAACTGTTTTTT.

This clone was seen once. The chain's CDR3 is CASSFTGSGNQPQHF. CDR3 in DNA: TGTGCCAGTAGTTTCACAGGGTCGGGCAATCAGCCCCAGCATTTT. This sequence joins TRBV19 and TRBJ1-5; maybe TRBD1 (6 bases). Trimming stripped 5 bases from V and 2 bases from J, with 13 bases between. This CDR3 region has 15 residues. CDR1 LNHDA and CDR2 SQIVND come from the germline V gene (reference sequence). Full variable domain (remainder filled in from reference TRBV19 and TRBJ1-5): DGGITQSPKYLFRKEGQNVTLSCEQNLNHDAMYWYRQDPGQGLRLIYYSQIVNDFQKGDIAEGYSVSREKKESFPLTVTSAQKNPTAFYLCASSFTGSGNQPQHFGDGTRLSIL.

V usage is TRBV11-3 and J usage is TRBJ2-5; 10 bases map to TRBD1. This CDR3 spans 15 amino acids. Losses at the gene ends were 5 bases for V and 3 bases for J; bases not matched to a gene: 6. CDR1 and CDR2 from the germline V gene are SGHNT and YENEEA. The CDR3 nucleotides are TGTGCCAGCAGCGCCAGGACAGGGGGGGAAGAGACCCAGTACTTC. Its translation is CASSARTGGEETQYF.

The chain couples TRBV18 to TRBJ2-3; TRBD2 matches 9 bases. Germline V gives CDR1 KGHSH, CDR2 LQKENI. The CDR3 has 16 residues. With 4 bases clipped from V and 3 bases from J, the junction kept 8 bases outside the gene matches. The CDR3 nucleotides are TGTGCCAGCTCACGCCCTCTAGCGGGATCGACAGATACGCAGTATTTT. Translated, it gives CASSRPLAGSTDTQYF.

CDR3 amino acids: CASSARMGEQFF. The CDR3 region has the DNA TGTGCCAGCAGTGCGAGGATGGGGGAGCAGTTCTTC. This chain connects TRBV7-2 to TRBJ2-1; D call uncertain. The CDR3 runs 12 residues. V was cut by 6 bases and J by 10 bases, with 13 bases left in between. Germline V lookup: CDR1 SGHTA, CDR2 FQGNSA.

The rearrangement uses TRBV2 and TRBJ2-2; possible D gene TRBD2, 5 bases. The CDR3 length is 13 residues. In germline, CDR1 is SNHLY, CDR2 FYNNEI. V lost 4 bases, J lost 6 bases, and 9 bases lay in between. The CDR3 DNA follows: TGTGCCAGCAGTGTGTTCGGGGCCGGGGAGCTGTTTTTT. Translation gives CASSVFGAGELFF.

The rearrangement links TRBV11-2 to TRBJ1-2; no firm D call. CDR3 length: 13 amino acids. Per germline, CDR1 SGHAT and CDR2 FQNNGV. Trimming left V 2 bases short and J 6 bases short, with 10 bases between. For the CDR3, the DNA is TGTGCCAGCAGCTTACCAGGTTGGAATGGCTACACCTTC. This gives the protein CASSLPGWNGYTF.

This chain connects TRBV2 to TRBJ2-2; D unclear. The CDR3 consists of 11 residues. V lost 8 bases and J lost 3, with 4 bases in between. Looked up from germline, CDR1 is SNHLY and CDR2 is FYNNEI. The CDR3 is CASGYTGELFF. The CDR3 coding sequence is TGTGCCAGCGGCTACACCGGGGAGCTGTTTTTT.